The 19 T cell receptor beta chains below all came from one sample that was sequenced in a study of shared clonotypes between healthy human individuals. Here immunoSEQ multiplex PCR was the method, and the copy in TCRdb shows in-frame clones only, minus some. The profile shows roughly 1.4 million clones, about 98.5% of them singletons. The sample consisted of naive CD4+ T cells sorted from blood. The subset here: CD45RA+ positively selected. Source of these receptors: a young man in good health.

The rearrangement uses TRBV5-1 and TRBJ2-5, with unresolved D. With 4 bases removed from V and 4 bases from J, the gap between germline ends came to 14 bases. This CDR3 spans 14 amino acids. Looked up from germline, CDR1 is SGHRS and CDR2 is YFSETQ. CDR3 coding DNA: TGCGCCAGCAGCCCGTTGGGCTTGCTAGAGACCCAGTACTTC. Protein: CASSPLGLLETQYF.

The V call is TRBV29-1, the J call TRBJ2-7, with 7 positions matching TRBD1. Losses at the gene ends were 5 bases for V and 6 bases for J; bases not matched to a gene: 7. The CDR3 loop spans 12 amino acids. From germline, CDR1 is SQVTM and CDR2 ANQGSEA. The CDR3 bases are TGCAGCGTTAAACTGGACAGGCTCGAGCAGTACTTC. Translation gives CSVKLDRLEQYF.

CDR3 region: CASSRGLAGGSGGNEQFF. In nucleotides, the CDR3 is TGTGCCAGCAGCCGGGGACTAGCGGGAGGCTCTGGAGGCAATGAGCAGTTCTTC. The chain is built from TRBV5-4 and TRBJ2-1; 15 bases are shared with TRBD2. V shed 4 bases, J shed 6 bases, and the junction held 11 bases outside the gene matches. Germline CDR1 and CDR2: SGHNT and YYREEE (reference sequence). CDR3 length: 18 amino acids.

The V gene is TRBV5-4, the J gene TRBJ2-1; 9 nucleotides align to TRBD1. The CDR3 has 14 amino acids. CDR1 is SGHNT and CDR2 is YYREEE in the germline V gene (reference sequence). V lost 7 bases, J lost 5 bases, and 7 bases stayed unmatched. DNA for the CDR3: TGTGCCAGCCAGACGCGACAGGGGGACAATGAGCAGTTCTTC. Encoded protein: CASQTRQGDNEQFF.

The table lists this clone with a count of one. The V and J genes are TRBV2 and TRBJ2-7, with 11 bases lining up with TRBD1. Trimming cost V 6 bases and J 3 bases; bases outside gene matches: 4. Germline CDR1 reads SNHLY; CDR2 reads FYNNEI. The length of the CDR3 is 14 residues. The CDR3 DNA is TGTGCCAGCAGAGCGGGACAGGGGGACTACGAGCAGTACTTC. This gives the protein CASRAGQGDYEQYF.

The chain links TRBV27 to TRBJ1-2; 7 nucleotides match TRBD1. This CDR3 region has 13 residues. The V gene's germline CDR1 is MNHEY and CDR2 SMNVEV (reference sequence). Losses at the gene ends were 6 bases for V and 4 bases for J; bases not matched to a gene: 5. As DNA, the CDR3 is TGTGCCAGCAGCCCCCGGGACAGCTATGGCTACACCTTC. Translation gives CASSPRDSYGYTF.

This clone was recorded once. The chain employs TRBV2 and TRBJ2-4, with no clear D. Trimming pared 6 bases from V and 3 bases from J, leaving 15 bases between. In germline, CDR1 is SNHLY, CDR2 FYNNEI. This CDR3 spans 15 amino acids. The CDR3 loop reads CASSENGFGKNIQYF. The CDR3 coding sequence is TGTGCCAGCAGCGAAAATGGGTTTGGCAAAAACATTCAGTACTTC.

This chain joins TRBV4-3 and TRBJ2-2; either TRBD1 or TRBD2 may supply D (5 bases each). This CDR3 is built from 14 residues. V gave up 3 bases and J gave up 4 bases, with 9 bases separating them. Germline V gives CDR1 LGHNA, CDR2 YSLEER. The CDR3 nucleotides are TGCGCCAGCAGCCAGAGGGACGTCACCGGGGAGCTGTTTTTT. Amino acids: CASSQRDVTGELFF.

This rearrangement joins TRBV28 to TRBJ1-1, with D uncertain. Germline CDR1 MDHEN, CDR2 SYDVKM. Trimming took off 3 bases at V and 1 base at J, with 6 bases between the two ends. This CDR3 has 13 amino acids. In nucleotides, the CDR3 is TGTGCCAGCAGTTTCGAGGGGAACACTGAAGCTTTCTTT. Its protein product is CASSFEGNTEAFF. Full variable domain (missing parts from reference TRBV28 and TRBJ1-1): DVKVTQSSRYLVKRTGEKVFLECVQDMDHENMFWYRQDPGLGLRLIYFSYDVKMKEKGDIPEGYSVSREKKERFSLILESASTNQTSMYLCASSFEGNTEAFFGQGTRLTVV.

This rearrangement joins TRBV13 to TRBJ1-5, with a tentative D call TRBD1 (5 bases). V was pared by 5 bases and J by 2 bases, with 19 bases between. The CDR3 extends over 17 amino acids. Germline CDR1 and CDR2: PRHDT and FYEKMQ (reference sequence). CDR3 loop: CASSPFARKGGNQPQHF. CDR3 in DNA: TGTGCCAGCAGCCCCTTCGCACGGAAAGGGGGCAATCAGCCCCAGCATTTT.

The J gene is TRBJ1-2, the V gene TRBV5-4; D possibly corresponds to TRBD1 (6 bases). This CDR3 is 14 amino acids long. Trimming cost V 2 bases and J 5 bases, with 13 bases left between them. Germline loops: CDR1 SGHNT, CDR2 YYREEE (reference sequence). CDR3 in DNA: TGTGCCAGCAGCTTAAAAGGGGGGGAATATGGCTACACCTTC. Its translation is CASSLKGGEYGYTF. Looking up the rest from reference TRBV5-4 and TRBJ1-2 gives the full variable domain: ETGVTQSPTHLIKTRGQQVTLRCSSQSGHNTVSWYQQALGQGPQFIFQYYREEENGRGNFPPRFSGLQFPNYSSELNVNALELDDSALYLCASSLKGGEYGYTFGSGTRLTVV.

This chain joins TRBV5-1 and TRBJ2-2; either TRBD1 or TRBD2 may supply D (5 bases each). CDR3 size: 15 residues. Trimming removed 3 bases from V and 2 bases from J, with 11 bases in between. CDR1 and CDR2 from the germline V gene are SGHRS and YFSETQ. The CDR3 spells CASSSRDGNTGELFF. DNA for the CDR3: TGCGCCAGCAGCTCCAGGGACGGAAACACCGGGGAGCTGTTTTTT. The full variable domain, completed using reference TRBV5-1 and TRBJ2-2, is KAGVTQTPRYLIKTRGQQVTLSCSPISGHRSVSWYQQTPGQGLQFLFEYFSETQRNKGNFPGRFSGRQFSNSRSEMNVSTLELGDSALYLCASSSRDGNTGELFFGEGSRLTVL.

This clone was seen only once. The rearrangement joins TRBV6-1 to TRBJ2-7; 7 nucleotides align to TRBD1. This CDR3 has 15 residues. V was clipped by 6 bases and J by 0 bases; unmatched bases: 8. Germline V gene data show CDR1 as MNHNS and CDR2 as SASEGT. The CDR3 bases are TGTGCCAGCAGCTCCGGGACAGCGAGCTCCTACGAGCAGTACTTC. This gives the protein CASSSGTASSYEQYF.

Here the CDR3 DNA reads TGCGCCAGCAGCATGGGCGGGAGAGAGCAGTACTTC. Protein sequence: CASSMGGREQYF. The chain combines TRBV5-1 with TRBJ2-7, with 7 bases fitting TRBD2. The CDR3 loop spans 12 amino acids. Germline V gene lookup returns CDR1 SGHRS and CDR2 YFSETQ. V dropped 4 bases and J dropped 7; count of bases not matched to a gene: 5.

The chain joins TRBV21-1 to TRBJ2-2; the table names TRBD2, a call not compared with the DNA. TRBV21-1 is noted as a pseudogene. The CDR3 contains 17 residues. The CDR3, as DNA: TGTGCCAGCAGCATCAAATTAGCGGGAGTTTTCGCCGGGGAGCTGTTTTTT. It yields the protein CASSIKLAGVFAGELFF.

The J gene is TRBJ2-7, the V gene TRBV7-9; perhaps TRBD1 as D (5 bases). Trimming pared 2 bases from V and 0 bases from J, leaving 11 bases between. The CDR3 has 15 amino acids. From germline, CDR1 is SEHNR and CDR2 FQNEAQ (reference sequence). In DNA form, the CDR3 reads TGTGCCAGCAGCTTATGGGGCGGCGGCTCCTACGAGCAGTACTTC. Its protein product is CASSLWGGGSYEQYF.

As regards this clone: Germline and junction disagree at one end, which may indicate a read error. V gene TRBV11-3 combines with J gene TRBJ2-2, with unresolved D. The length of the CDR3 is 16 residues. Germline-derived CDR1 and CDR2 are SGHNT and YENEEA. The CDR3, as DNA: TGTGCCCGCAGCTCTTCGCTCGCGGTTAACACCGGGGAGCTGTTTTTT. Its translation is CARSSSLAVNTGELFF.

The V and J genes are TRBV25-1 and TRBJ1-2; D perhaps matches TRBD1 (5 bases). The V and J ends lost 4 bases and 7 bases respectively, with 19 bases between them. The CDR3 covers 15 residues. Germline V CDR1 and CDR2: MGHDK, SYGVNS. The CDR3 is CASSGTRQGHAGYTF. In DNA form, the CDR3 reads TGTGCCAGCAGTGGAACCCGGCAGGGTCATGCTGGCTACACCTTC.

This chain joins TRBV29-1 and TRBJ2-1; D not certain. The CDR3 extends over 15 amino acids. The V and J ends lost 4 bases and 0 bases respectively, with 13 bases between them. The germline V gene encodes CDR1 SQVTM and CDR2 ANQGSEA. The CDR3 loop is CSVALSQVSYNEQFF. As DNA, the CDR3 is TGCAGCGTTGCTCTCAGCCAGGTCTCCTACAATGAGCAGTTCTTC.